The 19 T cell receptor beta chains given below trace back to one sample, sequenced in a study of patients and donors after allogeneic stem cell transplantation. TCRdb re-called the RT-PCR reads through MiXCR, storing one row per CDR3 protein. The profile covers about a million distinct CDR3 sequences, with about a sixth appearing a single time and 6% taken by the ten largest. Sequenced material: blood, either unsorted or a sorted T cell fraction (not recorded which). Receptors originate from a human donor who was either an allogeneic HSCT recipient or a stem cell or donor lymphocyte infusion donor (not recorded which). It is not recorded whose cells these are; they may come from a transplant donor.

This clonotype was picked up a small number of times. The rearrangement uses TRBV7-2 and TRBJ2-7; D gene unclear. Germline CDR1 reads SGHTA; CDR2 reads FQGNSA. Trimming took off 0 bases at V and 2 bases at J, with 8 bases between the two ends. The CDR3 sequence is 14 residues long. The CDR3 is CASSLAVSAYEQYF. The CDR3, as DNA: TGTGCCAGCAGCTTAGCTGTCTCAGCCTACGAGCAGTACTTC.

This clonotype was recorded a few times. The chain combines TRBV20-1 with TRBJ1-1; D ambiguous. The germline gives CDR1 DFQATT, CDR2 SNEGSKA (reference sequence). This CDR3 comprises 16 residues. Trimming removed 2 bases from V and 3 bases from J, with 19 bases in between. CDR3 loop: CSARRWKGGAYTEAFF. CDR3 nucleotides: TGCAGTGCTAGAAGGTGGAAGGGAGGAGCGTACACTGAAGCTTTCTTT.

This clonotype was detected ten times or more. This rearrangement joins TRBV27 to TRBJ2-1; TRBD1 aligns across 10 bases. This CDR3 spans 16 amino acids. With V trimmed by 5 bases and J by 7 bases, 11 bases remained unmatched. Germline assignment: CDR1 MNHEY and CDR2 SMNVEV (reference sequence). The CDR3 is CASSRPGQGIRNEQFF. Written as DNA, the CDR3 is TGTGCCAGCAGTCGACCGGGACAGGGGATTAGGAATGAGCAGTTCTTC.

This clonotype was picked up a small number of times. The gene calls are TRBV5-6 and TRBJ2-1; the D gene is possibly TRBD2 (6 bases). Trimming removed 1 base at V and 6 bases at J, with 11 bases between. Germline assignment: CDR1 SGHDT and CDR2 YYEEEE. This CDR3 spans 14 amino acids. The CDR3 DNA reads as TGTGCCAGCAGCTTGTCGGGCGGGGTCAATGAGCAGTTCTTC. This gives the protein CASSLSGGVNEQFF.

The chain employs TRBV12-3 or TRBV12-4 and TRBJ2-1; 9 bases line up with TRBD2. CDR3 size: 15 residues. With V trimmed by 2 bases and J by 9 bases, 8 bases remained unmatched. CDR3 DNA sequence: TGTGCCAGCAGTTTAATGTTAGCGGGAGACGGTGAGCAGTTCTTC. Translating it yields CASSLMLAGDGEQFF.

The chain is built from TRBV27 and TRBJ2-3, with D possibly matching TRBD1 (5 bases). In germline, CDR1 is MNHEY, CDR2 SMNVEV (reference sequence). V dropped 2 bases and J dropped 2 bases, with 14 bases sitting between them. This CDR3 comprises 16 residues. CDR3 region: CASSLGWGAPTDTQYF. The CDR3 region has the DNA TGTGCCAGCAGTTTAGGGTGGGGCGCCCCCACAGATACGCAGTATTTT.

This chain joins TRBV4-1 and TRBJ2-3, with 7 bases fitting TRBD1. V lost 1 base, J lost 3 bases, and 4 bases stayed unmatched. Germline lookup yields CDR1 MGHRA and CDR2 YSYEKL. This CDR3 spans 15 amino acids. CDR3 DNA: TGCGCCAGCAGCCAAGTGTCAGGGGGTACAGATACGCAGTATTTT. It is translated as CASSQVSGGTDTQYF.

This clonotype was seen many times. The rearrangement links TRBV5-6 to TRBJ1-2; D is perhaps TRBD1 (5 bases). V dropped 4 bases and J dropped 7 bases, with 11 bases sitting between them. The CDR3 length is 12 residues. CDR1 and CDR2 (germline): SGHDT, YYEEEE. The CDR3 here is CASSVKGSGYTF. CDR3 coding DNA: TGTGCCAGCAGCGTCAAGGGGAGTGGCTACACCTTC.

The chain carries TRBV9 and TRBJ2-1; no reliable D call. Trimming cost V 0 bases and J 0 bases, with 10 bases left between them. Germline V CDR1 and CDR2: SGDLS, YYNGEE. CDR3 length equals 16 residues. CDR3 DNA sequence: TGTGCCAGCAGCGTAGACCCGTCTAACTCCTACAATGAGCAGTTCTTC. Translating gives CASSVDPSNSYNEQFF.

In its sample, this clonotype was seen a few times. V gene TRBV6-1 combines with J gene TRBJ1-5, with 9 bases lining up with TRBD1. CDR3 length: 16 residues. Unmatched junction bases numbered 9, after V lost 5 bases and J lost 4 bases. CDR1 and CDR2 (germline): MNHNS, SASEGT. In DNA, the CDR3 is TGTGCCAGCAGTCAATCGGGACAGGGCAAAAATCAGCCCCAGCATTTT. It yields the protein CASSQSGQGKNQPQHF.

This clonotype came up a few times. The chain uses TRBV6-1 and TRBJ2-3; possible D gene TRBD2, 5 bases. The germline CDR1 and CDR2 sequences are MNHNS and SASEGT. The CDR3 runs to 15 residues. V was shortened by 6 bases and J by 5 bases, with 18 bases between the two germline ends. The CDR3 coding sequence is TGTGCCAGCAGCCCCGGGATTTATACGAGAGATACGCAGTATTTT. Protein sequence: CASSPGIYTRDTQYF.

V gene TRBV5-1 combines with J gene TRBJ2-7; 7 bases fit TRBD1. Per germline, CDR1 SGHRS and CDR2 YFSETQ. The CDR3 length is 17 residues. J was trimmed by 5 bases and V by 0 bases; bases with no gene match: 14. The CDR3 reads CASSLGRGYRDSDEQYF. The CDR3 bases are TGCGCCAGCAGCTTGGGAAGGGGGTACCGGGACAGCGACGAGCAGTACTTC.

Ten or more counts support this clonotype. The chain uses TRBV7-2 and TRBJ2-1; 9 bases are a match to TRBD2. J was trimmed by 9 bases and V by 4 bases; bases with no gene match: 10. Germline loops: CDR1 SGHTA, CDR2 FQGNSA. This CDR3 is 15 amino acids long. As DNA, the CDR3 is TGTGCCAGCAGCTCAATAGCGGGAGCATTCTTTGAGCAGTTCTTC. Translation: CASSSIAGAFFEQFF.

The rearrangement links TRBV20-1 to TRBJ2-1; D gene unclear. The CDR3 extends over 13 amino acids. Looked up from germline, CDR1 is DFQATT and CDR2 is SNEGSKA (reference sequence). Trimming pared 3 bases from V and 3 bases from J, leaving 9 bases between. The CDR3 sequence is CSAREHNYNEQFF. CDR3 bases: TGCAGTGCTAGGGAGCACAACTACAATGAGCAGTTCTTC.

This clonotype was detected a few times. V gene TRBV7-7 combines with J gene TRBJ2-3; the D gene is possibly TRBD1 (5 bases). This CDR3 spans 13 amino acids. Between the trimmed V and J ends, which lost 5 bases and 4 bases, there was a span of 10 bases. CDR1 is SSHAT and CDR2 is FNYEAQ in the germline V gene (reference sequence). CDR3 in DNA: TGTGCCAGCAGCCCATGGGGCCCAGATACGCAGTATTTT. Translation: CASSPWGPDTQYF.

This clonotype was detected only a few times. This sequence joins TRBV7-2 and TRBJ1-6, with D perhaps matching TRBD1 (6 bases). V lost 1 base to trimming and J lost 5 bases, with 15 bases between them. CDR3 size: 17 residues. From germline, CDR1 is SGHTA and CDR2 FQGNSA. In DNA form, the CDR3 reads TGTGCCAGCAGCTTAGTCGGGACACCCCGGCATAATTCACCCCTCCACTTT. Translating gives CASSLVGTPRHNSPLHF.

This clonotype showed up many times. The chain uses TRBV12-3 or TRBV12-4 and TRBJ1-1, with D perhaps matching TRBD1 (6 bases). Deletions cut 6 bases from V and 4 bases from J, with 18 bases between. This CDR3 spans 15 amino acids. CDR3 sequence (DNA): TGTGCCAGCAGCCCTGATACGGGGGCTAGCACTGAAGCTTTCTTT. Its translation is CASSPDTGASTEAFF.

This chain uses TRBV4-1 with TRBJ2-4; D unclear. This CDR3 contains 12 residues. V was shortened by 0 bases and J by 11 bases, with 8 bases between the two germline ends. The germline V gene encodes CDR1 MGHRA and CDR2 YSYEKL. CDR3 sequence (DNA): TGCGCCAGCAGCCAAGATAGGGCAGTTCAGTACTTC. This codes for CASSQDRAVQYF.

This chain connects TRBV4-1 to TRBJ1-4; D is possibly TRBD1 (5 bases). CDR3 length: 16 residues. CDR1 MGHRA and CDR2 YSYEKL come from the germline V gene. The V gene lost 2 bases and the J gene lost 4 bases, with 14 bases spanning the gap. Written as DNA, the CDR3 is TGCGCCAGCAGCCAACTGGGGACTAGGGATAATGAAAAACTGTTTTTT. Its translation is CASSQLGTRDNEKLFF.